This entry lists 25 T cell receptor beta chains sequenced from one sample in a study of blood T cells in healthy people across ages. Then a second PCR, running about 6 to 12 cycles, was carried out with a sample-barcoded 5' primer and a J-beta primer mix. TCRdb analysed the 5' RACE reads with MiXCR anew, one entry per CDR3 protein. The repertoire holds roughly 800,000 distinct CDR3 sequences, with roughly 25% as singletons. The same data also went into a second study, on T cells of mothers and their children.

Sequenced material: blood. These receptors originate from a boy aged 5-17 years in good health.

With regard to this clonotype: At one end, the junction sequence differs from germline, possibly due to a read error. V usage is TRBV27 and J usage is TRBJ2-1, with TRBD1 as a possible D gene (8 bases). This CDR3 region has 15 residues. The germline CDR1 and CDR2 sequences are MNHEY and SMNVEV (reference sequence). The CDR3 loop reads CPSSDREGFYTEQFF. DNA of the CDR3: TGTCCCAGTTCGGACAGGGAGGGATTCTATACTGAGCAGTTCTTC.

This clonotype was counted ten times or more. This chain connects TRBV6-2 or TRBV6-3 to TRBJ1-4; unclear D gene. CDR1 MNHEY and CDR2 SVGEGT come from the germline V gene. Trimming took off 2 bases at V and 12 bases at J, with 13 bases between the two ends. This CDR3 spans 13 amino acids. This CDR3 reads CASSYGYGSQLFF. CDR3 sequence (DNA): TGTGCCAGCAGTTACGGTTACGGCTCCCAACTGTTTTTT.

This clonotype was counted between two and nine times. The chain joins TRBV20-1 to TRBJ2-2; the D is unclear. V was cut by 3 bases and J by 3 bases, with 8 bases left in between. The CDR3 length is 13 residues. The germline gives CDR1 DFQATT, CDR2 SNEGSKA (reference sequence). The CDR3 DNA reads TGCAGTGCTAGTCCCGGTTACACCGGGGAGCTGTTTTTT. Its protein is CSASPGYTGELFF.

The V gene is TRBV14, the J gene TRBJ1-6; D is uncertain. The ends were cut back, 1 base at V and 6 bases at J, with 19 bases in the middle. CDR1 and CDR2 (germline): SGHDN, FVKESK. This CDR3 is 18 amino acids long. CDR3 sequence: CASSQGTRFGPLNSPLHF. CDR3 coding DNA: TGTGCCAGCAGCCAAGGTACCAGGTTTGGGCCACTTAATTCACCCCTCCACTTT.

This clonotype appeared a few times. The V and J genes are TRBV6-2 or TRBV6-3 and TRBJ2-5; D is uncertain. Judging by the DNA end, TRBJ2-7 fits better; the J call may be wrong. CDR3 length: 13 amino acids. In germline, CDR1 is MNHEY, CDR2 SVGEGT. The CDR3 nucleotides are TGTGCCAGCAGTTACACCCGACTGAACGAGCAGTACTTC. This sequence encodes CASSYTRLNEQYF.

The chain uses TRBV9 and TRBJ2-6; 7 positions match TRBD1. There are 18 residues in the CDR3. V lost 3 bases, J lost 2 bases, and 11 bases stayed unmatched. The germline CDR1 and CDR2 sequences are SGDLS and YYNGEE. This CDR3 is CASSAIGTARAGANVLTF. As DNA, the CDR3 is TGTGCCAGCAGCGCAATCGGGACAGCTCGTGCTGGGGCCAACGTCCTGACTTTC.

About this clonotype: At one of its ends the junction is not consistent with the germline gene, which may arise from a read error. The J gene is TRBJ1-1, the V gene TRBV7-2, with D tentatively TRBD1 (6 bases). Per the germline V gene, CDR1 is SGHTA and CDR2 is FQGNSA. There are 14 residues in the CDR3. CDR3 sequence (DNA): TGTGTCAGCAGCTTATACAGGGACCCTAGGATAGCTTTCTTT. Protein sequence: CVSSLYRDPRIAFF.

This clonotype was picked up a small number of times. This sequence joins TRBV7-9 and TRBJ2-7, with D unresolved. The V gene's germline CDR1 is SEHNR and CDR2 FQNEAQ (reference sequence). Trimming took 2 bases from V and 1 from J, leaving 9 bases between them. CDR3 length: 14 amino acids. The DNA for the CDR3 is TGTGCCAGCAGCTTATCCCAGGCATCCTACGAGCAGTACTTC. It specifies CASSLSQASYEQYF.

This rearrangement joins TRBV11-2 to TRBJ1-1; D is unresolved. CDR3 length: 13 residues. Deletions cut 0 bases from V and 6 bases from J, with 8 bases between. CDR1 and CDR2 from the germline V gene are SGHAT and FQNNGV. In nucleotides, the CDR3 is TGTGCCAGCAGCTTAGACAGGTGTGCTGAAGCTTTCTTT. Translated, it gives CASSLDRCAEAFF.

The chain links TRBV12-3 or TRBV12-4 to TRBJ1-4; tentatively, D is TRBD1 (6 bases). V gave up 3 bases and J gave up 5 bases, with 13 bases separating them. The CDR3 runs to 15 residues. The CDR3, as DNA: TGTGCCAGCAGTTTCCAACAGGGAACGAATGAAAAACTGTTTTTT. Residues: CASSFQQGTNEKLFF.

The chain uses TRBV9 and TRBJ1-2, with D possibly being TRBD1 (5 bases). Trimming removed 0 bases at V and 4 bases at J, with 10 bases between. CDR3 length: 14 amino acids. The V gene's germline CDR1 is SGDLS and CDR2 YYNGEE. The CDR3 DNA is TGTGCCAGCAGCGTAGGAAGGGGAGGCTATGGCTACACCTTC. This codes for CASSVGRGGYGYTF. Combining the CDR3 with reference TRBV9 and TRBJ1-2 gives the whole variable domain DSGVTQTPKHLITATGQRVTLRCSPRSGDLSVYWYQQSLDQGLQFLIQYYNGEERAKGNILERFSAQQFPDLHSELNLSSLELGDSALYFCASSVGRGGYGYTFGSGTRLTVV.

This clonotype was recorded a few times. The CDR3 here is CASDPEDRGLVEQYF. The CDR3 DNA sequence: TGTGCCAGCGACCCTGAGGACAGGGGGCTCGTCGAGCAGTACTTC. The chain is built from TRBV7-9 and TRBJ2-7; 11 bases fit TRBD1. CDR3 length: 15 residues. Trimming cost V 8 bases and J 6 bases; bases outside gene matches: 12. Germline V gives CDR1 SEHNR, CDR2 FQNEAQ (reference sequence).

This clonotype was detected a few times. The CDR3 DNA follows: TGTGCCAGCAGCTTACTCAGGGGGGATGGCTACACCTTC. This codes for CASSLLRGDGYTF. The J gene is TRBJ1-2, the V gene TRBV13; 7 bases map to TRBD1. The length of the CDR3 is 13 residues. Trimming cost V 2 bases and J 6 bases; bases outside gene matches: 3. Germline lookup yields CDR1 PRHDT and CDR2 FYEKMQ (reference sequence).

The sample holds a few counts of this clonotype. The chain links TRBV28 to TRBJ2-1; D is possibly TRBD1 or TRBD2 (5 bases each). The V gene's germline CDR1 is MDHEN and CDR2 SYDVKM. V lost 6 bases and J lost 7, with 16 bases in between. The CDR3 runs 14 residues. The CDR3 nucleotides are TGTGCCAGCAGCCACACAGTCTGGGGGAATGAGCAGTTCTTC. Translating it yields CASSHTVWGNEQFF.

This clonotype was counted a few times. The rearrangement joins TRBV29-1 to TRBJ2-3; no clear D gene. The CDR3 has 12 residues. V lost 6 bases and J 2 bases, leaving 9 bases between the germline ends. Per the germline V gene, CDR1 is SQVTM and CDR2 is ANQGSEA. Written as DNA, the CDR3 is TGCAGCGTAAGCCGCGACACAGATACGCAGTATTTT. This encodes CSVSRDTDTQYF.

The chain uses TRBV20-1 and TRBJ2-5; 9 positions agree with TRBD2. Matching the DNA end better, TRBJ2-1 makes the J call doubtful. The CDR3 spans 17 residues. Germline V gene data show CDR1 as DFQATT and CDR2 as SNEGSKA (reference sequence). The CDR3 loop is CSARDSWERGAYAEQFF. The CDR3 region has the DNA TGCAGTGCTAGAGATAGCTGGGAGCGGGGGGCCTACGCTGAGCAGTTCTTC.

The chain recombines TRBV20-1 with TRBJ1-1; 7 nucleotides agree with TRBD1. V was pared by 1 base and J by 7 bases, with 12 bases of the junction left unmatched. Germline loops: CDR1 DFQATT, CDR2 SNEGSKA (reference sequence). CDR3 length equals 15 residues. DNA for the CDR3: TGCAGTGCTAGAGTGCGAGGAAAGGGGGCCGGTGAAGCTTTCTTT. Encoded protein: CSARVRGKGAGEAFF.

This chain uses TRBV5-6 with TRBJ2-7, with 7 bases identical to TRBD1. The CDR3 contains 16 residues. Germline lookup yields CDR1 SGHDT and CDR2 YYEEEE. J lost 0 bases, V lost 2 bases, and 8 bases had no gene match. The CDR3 DNA reads TGTGCCAGCAGCTTCAACTCCGGGACAGCCTCCTACGAGCAGTACTTC. It codes for CASSFNSGTASYEQYF.

This chain connects TRBV11-1 to TRBJ2-3; TRBD2 aligns across 10 bases. This CDR3 comprises 17 residues. The V and J ends lost 2 bases and 1 base, in that order; junction bases with no gene match: 6. CDR1 and CDR2 (germline): SGHAT, FQDESV (reference sequence). For the CDR3, the DNA is TGTGCCAGCAGCTTACGACAAGGGACTAGCGGCACAGATACGCAGTATTTT. It codes for CASSLRQGTSGTDTQYF.

The gene calls are TRBV30 and TRBJ2-7; 9 bases agree with TRBD1. The CDR3 spans 13 residues. Germline-derived CDR1 and CDR2 are GTSNPN and SVGIG (reference sequence). V shed 5 bases and J 2 bases; nucleotides not matched to a gene: 4. For the CDR3, the DNA is TGTGCCTGGGGGACAGGGATTACCTACGAGCAGTACTTC. Its protein product is CAWGTGITYEQYF.

This clonotype was found a few times. The genes are TRBV12-3 or TRBV12-4 and TRBJ2-3; D remains ambiguous. The V gene lost 7 bases and the J gene lost 0 bases, with 8 bases spanning the gap. The CDR3 consists of 13 residues. CDR3 in amino acids: CASTPPSTDTQYF. CDR3 DNA sequence: TGTGCCAGCACGCCTCCTAGCACAGATACGCAGTATTTT.

The genes are TRBV20-1 and TRBJ1-2; the D gene is possibly TRBD1 (6 bases). Germline CDR1 and CDR2: DFQATT and SNEGSKA (reference sequence). The CDR3 has 11 amino acids. The CDR3, as DNA: TGCAGCGTACAGGGCACCTATGGCTACACCTTC. Translated: CSVQGTYGYTF.

The chain employs TRBV30 and TRBJ1-5; 9 nucleotides match TRBD1. J lost 4 bases, V lost 1 base, and 8 bases had no gene match. This CDR3 contains 16 residues. In germline, CDR1 is GTSNPN, CDR2 SVGIG (reference sequence). The DNA of the CDR3 is TGTGCCTGGAGTGCCCGCGACAGGGGGTATAATCAGCCCCAGCATTTT. Translating it yields CAWSARDRGYNQPQHF.

CDR3 region: CASFPMNTEAFF. The DNA for the CDR3 is TGTGCCAGTTTCCCCATGAACACTGAAGCTTTCTTT. J is TRBJ1-1 and V is TRBV18; D unresolved. V dropped 9 bases and J dropped 0 bases, with 8 bases sitting between them. This CDR3 contains 12 residues. The germline V gene has CDR1 KGHSH and CDR2 LQKENI.

The CDR3 DNA reads as TGTGCCAGCAGTTACTCCGGAATAGGAGTGAACACTGAAGCTTTCTTT. Its protein is CASSYSGIGVNTEAFF. The rearrangement links TRBV6-2 or TRBV6-3 to TRBJ1-1; D gene uncertain. The V and J ends lost 0 bases and 0 bases respectively, with 11 bases between them. Germline loops: CDR1 MNHEY, CDR2 SVGEGT. The CDR3 covers 16 residues.